This T cell receptor (beta chain) was observed in a study of cytotoxic CD8 clonotypes in ibrutinib-treated CLL. On the study more broadly: Patients gave response samples after a median around twelve months of treatment, range 6 to 36. Whole-study findings and limits: Clonality increased at ibrutinib response, then returned toward baseline at progression. Clonality at baseline surpassed age-matched healthy donors and tracked circulating CD8+ T-cell counts.

TCRdb's copy holds only in-frame clones and misses some; the assay was immunoSEQ multiplex PCR. The sample shows more than 150,000 clones, about 72% of them seen only once. Concerning this clone: The antigen remains undetermined.

For TCR beta libraries, about 2 micrograms of genomic DNA were obtained from cryopreserved PBMCs. The CDR3 totals 12 residues. V and J are TRBV1 and TRBJ2-5; the table gives TRBD2 as D, unverified against the DNA. TRBV1 has pseudogene status. The sample here was PBMCs, taken after 24 months of ibrutinib treatment. The source is a human donor with chronic lymphocytic leukemia. Written as DNA, the CDR3 is TGCACCACAAAGATAGCTTACGAGACCCAGTACTTC. It specifies CTTKIAYETQYF.